The 31 T cell receptor beta chains below all came from one sample that was sequenced in a study of shared clonotypes between healthy human individuals. Naive CD8 cells were CD45RO-negative, positively selected for CCR7, excluding terminally differentiated effector memory CD45RA+ cells. Using immunoSEQ multiplex PCR, the repertoire was profiled, and TCRdb retains in-frame clones only, with some absent. The sample lists millions of clones, under 95% occurring once. The sample comprised naive CD8+ T cells from PBMCs. The source is a man in his late teens or twenties in good health. Some clones in this sample may be carry-over from other donors' samples.

This chain links TRBV29-1 with TRBJ1-2; no clear D. V lost 5 bases to trimming and J lost 3 bases, with 10 bases between them. CDR3 size: 12 residues. From germline, CDR1 is SQVTM and CDR2 ANQGSEA. This CDR3 reads CSVYSGYYGYTF. The DNA for the CDR3 is TGCAGCGTTTATTCGGGATACTATGGCTACACCTTC. The full variable domain, with the rest looked up from reference TRBV29-1 and TRBJ1-2, is SAVISQKPSRDICQRGTSLTIQCQVDSQVTMMFWYRQQPGQSLTLIATANQGSEATYESGFVIDKFPISRPNLTFSTLTVSNMSPEDSSIYLCSVYSGYYGYTFGSGTRLTVV.

Remarks on this clone: This specimen includes other DNA sequences encoding the same CDR3. The rearrangement joins TRBV27 to TRBJ2-7, with D maybe TRBD2 (5 bases). V dropped 6 bases and J dropped 4 bases, with 10 bases sitting between them. Germline V gene data show CDR1 as MNHEY and CDR2 as SMNVEV (reference sequence). This CDR3 has 12 amino acids. In DNA, the CDR3 is TGTGCCAGCAGGGATGGCGGGTACGAGCAGTACTTC. Its protein is CASRDGGYEQYF.

The chain employs TRBV5-5 and TRBJ2-1; D remains ambiguous. The CDR3 has 15 amino acids. Deletions cut 1 base from V and 6 bases from J, with 14 bases between. CDR1 SGHKS and CDR2 YYEKEE come from the germline V gene (reference sequence). CDR3: CASSLRRQTVNEQFF. The CDR3 nucleotides read TGTGCCAGCAGCTTGCGCCGTCAGACGGTCAATGAGCAGTTCTTC.

This chain links TRBV4-1 with TRBJ2-1; D not certain. CDR1 is MGHRA, CDR2 YSYEKL, per germline. V shed 3 bases and J shed 9 bases, with 6 bases lying between them. The CDR3 extends over 11 amino acids. CDR3 loop: CASSHVGEQFF. DNA of the CDR3: TGCGCCAGCAGCCACGTCGGTGAGCAGTTCTTC.

This rearrangement joins TRBV27 to TRBJ2-7; D is unresolved. Germline assignment: CDR1 MNHEY and CDR2 SMNVEV (reference sequence). V was cut by 4 bases and J by 4 bases, with 14 bases left in between. The CDR3 loop spans 14 amino acids. This CDR3 is CASSSIPPAYEQYF. The DNA of the CDR3 is TGTGCCAGCAGTTCAATACCCCCCGCTTACGAGCAGTACTTC.

The chain combines TRBV4-2 with TRBJ2-7; 11 bases match TRBD2. The CDR3 contains 21 residues. CDR1 and CDR2 from the germline V gene are LGHNA and YNFKEQ. Unmatched junction bases numbered 22, after V lost 1 base and J lost 5 bases. CDR3 nucleotides: TGTGCCAGCAGCCAAGCTAATCCGCGGCTAGCGGGAGGAGGAGGAAAAAACGAGCAGTACTTC. Translated: CASSQANPRLAGGGGKNEQYF.

The rearrangement uses TRBV7-2 and TRBJ2-2; no firm D call. Trimming pared 4 bases from V and 1 base from J, leaving 4 bases between. Germline V CDR1 and CDR2: SGHTA, FQGNSA. The CDR3 loop spans 13 amino acids. CDR3 DNA sequence: TGTGCCAGCAGCTGGCTGAACACCGGGGAGCTGTTTTTT. This gives the protein CASSWLNTGELFF.

The V gene is TRBV27, the J gene TRBJ2-1; 7 positions match TRBD2. The length of the CDR3 is 15 residues. Germline loops: CDR1 MNHEY, CDR2 SMNVEV (reference sequence). V trimming: 8 bases; J trimming: 4 bases; junction bases outside the gene matches: 11. As DNA, the CDR3 is TGTGCCAGCGGGGGGGGTCTAGCGGATTACAATGAGCAGTTCTTC. It is translated as CASGGGLADYNEQFF.

In its sample, this clone was seen once. The chain has TRBV27 and TRBJ1-2; no definite D call. Germline V gene data show CDR1 as MNHEY and CDR2 as SMNVEV (reference sequence). Trimming stripped 7 bases from V and 8 bases from J, with 17 bases between. The CDR3 covers 13 residues. In nucleotides, the CDR3 is TGTGCCAGCAAGTTTTCCTGGGCGAGCGGCTACACCTTC. It specifies CASKFSWASGYTF.

The J gene is TRBJ2-1, the V gene TRBV7-9; D perhaps matches TRBD2 (5 bases). V was cut by 7 bases and J by 7 bases, with 11 bases left in between. The germline gives CDR1 SEHNR, CDR2 FQNEAQ (reference sequence). This CDR3 is built from 12 residues. The CDR3 DNA is TGTGCCAGCATGCTGGGGAGAAATGAGCAGTTCTTC. Translation: CASMLGRNEQFF. The full variable domain, completed using reference TRBV7-9 and TRBJ2-1, is DTGVSQNPRHKITKRGQNVTFRCDPISEHNRLYWYRQTLGQGPEFLTYFQNEAQLEKSRLLSDRFSAERPKGSFSTLEIQRTEQGDSAMYLCASMLGRNEQFFGPGTRLTVL.

The gene calls are TRBV29-1 and TRBJ2-7; D gene unclear. Germline V gene data show CDR1 as SQVTM and CDR2 as ANQGSEA. Trimming took off 0 bases at V and 10 bases at J, with 10 bases between the two ends. The CDR3 is 11 residues long. The CDR3 is CSVEDRQDQYF. The CDR3 DNA is TGCAGCGTTGAAGATCGGCAGGACCAGTACTTC.

The V and J genes are TRBV27 and TRBJ1-1; TRBD1 might be the D (6 bases). This CDR3 region has 12 residues. With 8 bases removed from V and 4 bases from J, the gap between germline ends came to 11 bases. CDR1 MNHEY and CDR2 SMNVEV come from the germline V gene (reference sequence). CDR3 sequence: CASATGPTEAFF. The DNA for the CDR3 is TGTGCCAGCGCTACAGGGCCCACTGAAGCTTTCTTT.

This rearrangement joins TRBV28 to TRBJ2-7; D is unresolved. Trimming took off 2 bases at V and 0 bases at J, with 11 bases between the two ends. The CDR3 is made up of 15 amino acids. CDR1 is MDHEN, CDR2 SYDVKM, per germline. The CDR3, as DNA: TGTGCCAGCAGTTTACTCACGGCCTCCTCCTACGAGCAGTACTTC. Protein product: CASSLLTASSYEQYF.

J is TRBJ2-5 and V is TRBV19; 8 nucleotides agree with TRBD1. This CDR3 is 15 amino acids long. Germline V lookup: CDR1 LNHDA, CDR2 SQIVND (reference sequence). After removal of 7 bases from V and 2 bases from J, the junction contained 9 bases not matched to a gene. In DNA form, the CDR3 reads TGTGCCAGTACCCCAGGGGGCTTGGTACAAGAGACCCAGTACTTC. Protein: CASTPGGLVQETQYF.

The sample holds one count of this clone. The rearrangement joins TRBV6-5 to TRBJ1-4; 8 bases align to TRBD1. V gave up 5 bases and J gave up 6 bases; unmatched junction bases: 5. Germline loops: CDR1 MNHEY, CDR2 SVGAGI. CDR3 size: 14 residues. The CDR3 region has the DNA TGTGCCAGCAGTCCAGGGGGCCGGTATGAAAAACTGTTTTTT. Translated: CASSPGGRYEKLFF.

J is TRBJ2-1 and V is TRBV19; D possibly corresponds to TRBD1 (6 bases). V gave up 7 bases and J gave up 0 bases, with 10 bases separating them. Germline V CDR1 and CDR2: LNHDA, SQIVND (reference sequence). The CDR3 has 14 amino acids. The DNA for the CDR3 is TGTGCCAGTACGGAGGACAGCTCCTACAATGAGCAGTTCTTC. Translation: CASTEDSSYNEQFF.

The chain uses TRBV15 and TRBJ1-5; a weak D match, TRBD1 (6 bases). The CDR3 consists of 15 residues. CDR1 is LNHNV and CDR2 is YYDKDF in the germline V gene (reference sequence). The V gene lost 0 bases and the J gene lost 7 bases, with 13 bases spanning the gap. CDR3 DNA: TGTGCCACCAGCAGAGATCGGCAGGGGAGGCAGCCCCAGCATTTT. Residues: CATSRDRQGRQPQHF.

This chain uses TRBV4-2 with TRBJ2-7, with D tentatively TRBD1 (7 bases). Germline values: CDR1 LGHNA, CDR2 YNFKEQ. The CDR3 is 15 amino acids. V lost 4 bases and J lost 4, with 17 bases in between. The CDR3 is CASSREVGGQYEQYF. In DNA, the CDR3 is TGTGCCAGCAGCCGCGAGGTCGGGGGACAGTACGAGCAGTACTTC.

V is TRBV5-6 and J is TRBJ2-7; D is unresolved. This CDR3 is 12 amino acids long. CDR1 is SGHDT and CDR2 is YYEEEE in the germline V gene. V lost 0 bases and J 6 bases, leaving 7 bases between the germline ends. The CDR3, as DNA: TGTGCCAGCAGCTTGGGGTCGGGCGAGCAGTACTTC. This gives the protein CASSLGSGEQYF.

This rearrangement joins TRBV4-3 to TRBJ2-1; D not certain. Germline V lookup: CDR1 LGHNA, CDR2 YSLEER. The CDR3 spans 13 residues. The V gene lost 3 bases and the J gene lost 3 bases, with 6 bases spanning the gap. CDR3 bases: TGCGCCAGCAGCCAGAGAAACTACAATGAGCAGTTCTTC. This encodes CASSQRNYNEQFF.

The V gene is TRBV5-1, the J gene TRBJ2-3; D is ambiguous. V lost 4 bases and J lost 3, with 15 bases in between. The CDR3 sequence is 15 residues long. Germline values: CDR1 SGHRS, CDR2 YFSETQ. In DNA form, the CDR3 reads TGCGCCAGCAGCCGCAACGGTTATAGTACAGATACGCAGTATTTT. Translating gives CASSRNGYSTDTQYF.

This clone was recorded once. The chain combines TRBV14 with TRBJ1-4, with D tentatively TRBD1 (6 bases). V was clipped by 4 bases and J by 8 bases, with 14 bases between them. This CDR3 spans 14 amino acids. Looked up from germline, CDR1 is SGHDN and CDR2 is FVKESK. The CDR3 bases are TGTGCCAGCAGCCGCACAGGGTTGGAGGAAAAACTGTTTTTT. This codes for CASSRTGLEEKLFF.

This clone was found once. This chain uses TRBV9 with TRBJ2-1; 8 bases match TRBD1. Germline trimming cut 5 bases from V and 2 bases from J; bases unmatched to any gene: 6. Germline CDR1 SGDLS, CDR2 YYNGEE. CDR3 length: 15 amino acids. In DNA, the CDR3 is TGTGCCAGCAGTCCAGGGGGCCCACCCTACAATGAGCAGTTCTTC. Translation: CASSPGGPPYNEQFF.

The chain has TRBV14 and TRBJ2-7; possibly TRBD1 for D (7 bases). This CDR3 is built from 22 residues. Trimming removed 4 bases from V and 2 bases from J, with 36 bases in between. Looked up from germline, CDR1 is SGHDN and CDR2 is FVKESK. CDR3 nucleotide sequence: TGTGCCAGCAGCCCTACTTTCCGACAGGGAGAATTTTCGGGGCGGGGAACCTACGAGCAGTACTTC. Translation gives CASSPTFRQGEFSGRGTYEQYF.

The rearrangement joins TRBV27 to TRBJ2-1; 11 bases map to TRBD2. The ends lost 5 bases at V and 1 base at J; junction bases unmatched: 10. Germline CDR1 is MNHEY and CDR2 is SMNVEV (reference sequence). This CDR3 has 18 amino acids. In DNA, the CDR3 is TGTGCCAGCAGTACGACTAGCGGGACTGTCCGATCCTACAATGAGCAGTTCTTC. Protein product: CASSTTSGTVRSYNEQFF.

The chain links TRBV5-6 to TRBJ2-2; 10 bases line up with TRBD2. Germline CDR1 reads SGHDT; CDR2 reads YYEEEE. With V trimmed by 0 bases and J by 6 bases, 5 bases remained unmatched. The length of the CDR3 is 16 residues. CDR3 bases: TGTGCCAGCAGCTTGGACCTAGCGGGAGTGGCCGGGGAGCTGTTTTTT. Protein product: CASSLDLAGVAGELFF.

The gene calls are TRBV15 and TRBJ2-3; weak D call: TRBD2 (6 bases). The ends were cut back, 1 base at V and 6 bases at J, with 17 bases in the middle. Germline CDR1 reads LNHNV; CDR2 reads YYDKDF (reference sequence). The CDR3 is made up of 16 amino acids. The CDR3 loop is CATSRVRGIVPDTQYF. The DNA for the CDR3 is TGTGCCACCAGCAGAGTGCGGGGTATCGTCCCGGATACGCAGTATTTT. Complete variable domain (other parts from reference TRBV15 and TRBJ2-3): DAMVIQNPRYQVTQFGKPVTLSCSQTLNHNVMYWYQQKSSQAPKLLFHYYDKDFNNEADTPDNFQSRRPNTSFCFLDIRSPGLGDTAMYLCATSRVRGIVPDTQYFGPGTRLTVL.

The gene calls are TRBV2 and TRBJ1-3; D ambiguous. CDR3 length: 13 residues. The V gene's germline CDR1 is SNHLY and CDR2 FYNNEI. Deletions cut 6 bases from V and 1 base from J, with 7 bases between. The CDR3 loop is CASRSRSGNTIYF. CDR3 sequence (DNA): TGTGCCAGCAGAAGCCGGTCTGGAAACACCATATATTTT. The full variable domain, completed using reference TRBV2 and TRBJ1-3, is EPEVTQTPSHQVTQMGQEVILRCVPISNHLYFYWYRQILGQKVEFLVSFYNNEISEKSEIFDDQFSVERPDGSNFTLKIRSTKLEDSAMYFCASRSRSGNTIYFGEGSWLTVV.

For the CDR3, the DNA is TGTGCCAGCAGCCCGGGGTTTGGTTCAGGGACCGGGGAGCTGTTTTTT. Its protein product is CASSPGFGSGTGELFF. This chain links TRBV5-6 with TRBJ2-2, with D perhaps assigned TRBD1 or TRBD2 (5 bases each). V was pared by 4 bases and J by 5 bases, with 18 bases between. Germline V lookup: CDR1 SGHDT, CDR2 YYEEEE. CDR3 length: 16 residues.

This rearrangement joins TRBV7-9 to TRBJ2-5; weak D call: TRBD2 (6 bases). The CDR3 spans 14 residues. Germline-derived CDR1 and CDR2 are SEHNR and FQNEAQ (reference sequence). Trimming took 8 bases from V and 5 from J, leaving 18 bases between them. CDR3 sequence: CASLGKGTWETQYF. CDR3 coding DNA: TGTGCCAGCTTGGGGAAGGGGACTTGGGAGACCCAGTACTTC.

In this sample, this clone turned up a few times. V usage is TRBV28 and J usage is TRBJ1-1; D is unclear. Looked up from germline, CDR1 is MDHEN and CDR2 is SYDVKM. V was clipped by 3 bases and J by 4 bases, with 12 bases between them. This CDR3 region has 14 residues. The CDR3 coding sequence is TGTGCCAGCAGTTTCGGGTCCTGGAGCACTGAAGCTTTCTTT. Its protein product is CASSFGSWSTEAFF.